This T cell receptor beta chain originates from a study of T cells in localized non-small cell lung cancer. Study observations and caveats: Uninvolved adjacent lung showed higher T cell clonality than tumor. Heterogeneity cannot be ruled out, as sequencing used one tumor region only. Appearance in adjacent lung was seen for a median 57 of the top 100 tumor clones.

Produced via immunoSEQ multiplex PCR; TCRdb's table is partial and in-frame only. The sample includes under 150,000 clones, 80% to 90% seen only once; the top ten take around 1.7%. This clone showed up just a few times. Its specificity is unknown. From germline, CDR1 is GTSNPN and CDR2 SVGIG (reference sequence). CDR3 length equals 14 residues. J lost 5 bases, V lost 6 bases, and 6 bases had no gene match. The chain couples TRBV30 to TRBJ2-2, with 10 bases identical to TRBD2. The origin of this receptor is an older female donor with stage I lung adenocarcinoma. The sequenced sample was peripheral blood, obtained before any cancer treatment. The CDR3 bases are TGTGCCTGTTTAAGCGGGAGGGGGACCGGGGAGCTGTTTTTT. This sequence encodes CACLSGRGTGELFF.